This T cell receptor beta chain emerged from a study of MAIT cells during Salmonella Paratyphi A infection (dated by TCRdb to 2016 to 2017). About the study as a whole: Adult volunteers aged 18 to 60 ingested a single dose of 1-5x10^3 CFU of S. Paratyphi A strain NVGH308. Ciprofloxacin 500 mg twice daily for 14 days, starting at diagnosis, was given to diagnosed volunteers. Overall study outcomes, separate from this receptor: Compared with healthy controls, diagnosed volunteers had more expansion or contraction among the top five MAIT clonotypes (about 0.5 versus 0.13), suggesting that infection reshaped the repertoire. MAIT TRBV usage was found to be oligoclonal, with TRBV20 and TRBV6 favoured, and appeared to be unchanged by infection. The availability of volunteer samples limited the sample sizes, but these sizes were considered adequate to detect differences between groups. Space occupied by over-represented MAIT clonotypes fell significantly from baseline to mid-infection (approximately 0.17 to 0.10), with no significant post-infection difference.

The library was obtained by 5' RACE. TCRbeta was amplified by two rounds of PCR with Phusion High-Fidelity polymerase, and sample-specific barcodes were added in the primers. TCRbeta libraries were made through template-switch cDNA synthesis using SMARTScribe reverse transcriptase and a TRBC-specific primer. After barcoding, samples were pooled and then prepared using the NEBNext Ultra DNA Library Prep Kit for Illumina. Libraries were sequenced on an Illumina MiSeq with the MiSeq reagent kit v2, 300 cycles. Turning to the authors' computational methods: Reads were demultiplexed by barcode with Jemultiplexer and aligned with MiTCR using default parameters. Non-functional sequences were removed with VDJtools, and each clonotype was defined by its amino acid sequence, with frequencies calculated from the assigned sequence reads. The clonal space homeostasis analysis grouped clonotypes by frequency into over-represented (0.05-1), large, medium and small bins. TCRdb passed the public sequencing reads through fastp at Q25 and MiXCR, retaining productive beta sequences. Rows merge per CDR3 protein into single entries with the most common DNA and genes. For this entry, the V and J calls and clone size follow TCRdb and not the study's own pipeline. The sample table contains fewer than 1,500 distinct CDR3 sequences; only one count was recorded for 60% to 70% of them. Around half of the sample is taken by the ten largest.

Remarks on this clonotype: Its recognized antigen is unknown. The sample holds no much larger clone one base away, and base qualities are not on file.

The sample's time point, from its label and the paper: after infection, following antibiotic treatment. MAIT cells, defined as Valpha7.2+ CD161+ T cells, were identified and sorted by flow cytometry. In a handful of volunteers who developed enteric fever after controlled oral challenge with live Salmonella Paratyphi A, circulating MAIT cell TCRbeta repertoires were profiled over time. Every diagnosed volunteer provided MAIT cell samples at three timepoints: pre-infection, mid-infection and post-infection. A diagnosis of enteric fever was based on Paratyphi A bacteremia and/or a persistent fever above 38 degrees C that lasted longer than 12 hours. Diagnosis of infection in challenged volunteers occurred between day 4 and day 7 after challenge. For RNA extraction, roughly 4,500 to 11,000 MAIT cells from each sample were sorted straight into RNAqueous-Micro lysis buffer. Lymphoprep gradient centrifugation was used to isolate peripheral blood mononuclear cells from blood samples and leukocyte cones. Cell sorting used a BD FACSAria Fusion or BD FACSAria III sorter.

CDR1 and CDR2 are read off the germline V gene as SQVTM and ANQGSEA. Trimming takes 5 bases from V and 5 bases from J, and the germline ends sit 9 bases apart. From its cysteine to its phenylalanine, the CDR3 spans 11 amino acids. The sequence is cut down to CDR3 DNA, 33 bases in frame from base 1. Here the sequenced sample was MAIT cells from blood, taken at the last sampling point of the challenge study. The origin of this receptor is a person aged 18 to 70 who was deliberately infected with Salmonella Paratyphi A in a paratyphoid fever challenge study. The rearranged chain carries TRBV29-1 and TRBJ1-2; TRBD1 is a possible D gene, resting on 5 matching bases. The CDR3 protein is CSVLRGYGYTF. The sequenced DNA: TGCAGCGTTCTTAGGGGATATGGCTACACCTTC. The CDR3 plus the reference TRBV29-1 and TRBJ1-2 genes for the other parts give the full variable domain: SAVISQKPSRDICQRGTSLTIQCQVDSQVTMMFWYRQQPGQSLTLIATANQGSEATYESGFVIDKFPISRPNLTFSTLTVSNMSPEDSSIYLCSVLRGYGYTFGSGTRLTVV.